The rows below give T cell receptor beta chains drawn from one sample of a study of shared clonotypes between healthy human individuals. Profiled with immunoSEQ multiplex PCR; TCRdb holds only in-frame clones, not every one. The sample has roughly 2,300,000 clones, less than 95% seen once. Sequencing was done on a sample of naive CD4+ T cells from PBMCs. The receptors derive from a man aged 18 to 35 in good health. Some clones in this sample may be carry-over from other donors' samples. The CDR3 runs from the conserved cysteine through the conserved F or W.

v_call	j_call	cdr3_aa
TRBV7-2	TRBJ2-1	CASSLALGEQFF
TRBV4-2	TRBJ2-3	CASSQARTDTQYF
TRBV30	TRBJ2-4	CAWNVGLAKNIQYF
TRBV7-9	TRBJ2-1	CASTQQGRYNEQFF
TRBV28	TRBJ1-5	CASSSSGQLTPQHF
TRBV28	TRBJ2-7	CASSPPATGIEQYF
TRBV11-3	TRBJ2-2	CASSLGVAGELFF
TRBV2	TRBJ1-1	CASQGTGIAEAFF
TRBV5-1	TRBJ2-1	CASSLGLAGAGLEFF
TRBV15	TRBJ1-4	CATWGPGKLFF
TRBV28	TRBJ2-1	CASSLATYRGRDNEQFF
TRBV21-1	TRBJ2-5	CASSNLGVPQETQYF
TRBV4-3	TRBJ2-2	CASSQEGPRGLGGGELFF
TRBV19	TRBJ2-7	CASSVGVAYEQYF
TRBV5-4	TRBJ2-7	CASSLRDSTYEQYF
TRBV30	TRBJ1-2	CAWNSRRGTGYTF
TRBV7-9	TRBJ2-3	CASSRDTTDTQYF
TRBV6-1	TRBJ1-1	CASSKSDARGAFF
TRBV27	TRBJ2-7	CASSRYLAGGSPSSYEQYF
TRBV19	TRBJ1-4	CASSRRGEKLFF
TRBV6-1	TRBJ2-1	CASTQGRFYNEQFF
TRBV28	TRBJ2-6	CASSFDRGSGANVLTF
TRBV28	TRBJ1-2	CASSSPTGTGDYGYTF
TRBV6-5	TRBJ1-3	CASTTGHNSGNTIYF
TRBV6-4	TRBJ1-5	CASSERQGNQPQHF
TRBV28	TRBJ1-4	CASTRTRGKLFF
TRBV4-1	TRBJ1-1	CASSQDRGQGALGTEAFF
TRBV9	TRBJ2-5	CASSVNQWETQYF
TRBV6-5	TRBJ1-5	CASSIDRFKQPQHF
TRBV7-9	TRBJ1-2	CASSLSGGEFGYTF
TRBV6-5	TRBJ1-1	CASSPTGYTEAFF
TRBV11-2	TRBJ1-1	CASSYRQGATEAFF
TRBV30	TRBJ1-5	CAGVEVGDTSSNQPQHF
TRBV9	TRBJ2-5	CASSARQGPQETQYF
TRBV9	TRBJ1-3	CASSEQGRLSTIYF
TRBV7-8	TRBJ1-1	CASSFDSTEVFF
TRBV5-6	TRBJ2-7	CASSLRSTGGLREQYF
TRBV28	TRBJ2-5	CASSLAGETQYF
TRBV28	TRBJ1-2	CASSLFPEYGYTF
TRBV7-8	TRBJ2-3	CASSRPTDTQYF
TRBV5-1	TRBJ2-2	CASSPNPGDYTGELFF
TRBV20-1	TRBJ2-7	CSARQRYEQYF
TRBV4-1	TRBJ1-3	CASSQVGRGEGSQTGNTIYF
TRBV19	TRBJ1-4	CASSKERADEKLFF
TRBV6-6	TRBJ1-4	CASSPTGALFF
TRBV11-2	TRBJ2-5	CASSLARPQYF
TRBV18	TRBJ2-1	CASSPRGTSGSYNEQFF
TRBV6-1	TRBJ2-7	CASSEIGNTLGAYEQYF
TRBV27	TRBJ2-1	CASSLLGGSESNEQFF
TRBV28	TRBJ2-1	CASTLTGSYNEQFF
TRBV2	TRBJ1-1	CASRGTGVTEAFF